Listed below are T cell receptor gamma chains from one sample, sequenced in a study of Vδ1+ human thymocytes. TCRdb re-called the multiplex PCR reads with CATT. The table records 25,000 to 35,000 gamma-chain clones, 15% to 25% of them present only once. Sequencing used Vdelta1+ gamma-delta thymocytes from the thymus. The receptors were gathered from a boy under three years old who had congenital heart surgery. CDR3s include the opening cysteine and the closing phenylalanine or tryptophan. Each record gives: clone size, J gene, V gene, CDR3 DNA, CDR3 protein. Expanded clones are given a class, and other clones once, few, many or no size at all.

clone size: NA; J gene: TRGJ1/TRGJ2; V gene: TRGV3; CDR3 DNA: TGTGCCACCTGGGACAGGCAATTGAAGTATAAGAAACTCTTT; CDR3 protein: CATWDRQLKYKKLF
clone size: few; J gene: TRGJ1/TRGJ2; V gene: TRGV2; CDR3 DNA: TGTGCCACCTGGGACGGTCCCTATTATTATAAGAAACTCTTT; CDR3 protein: CATWDGPYYYKKLF
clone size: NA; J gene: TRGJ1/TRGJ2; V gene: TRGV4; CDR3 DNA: TGTGCCACCTGGGATGGGCCCCTTGGGCCTTATAAGAAACTCTTT; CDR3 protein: CATWDGPLGPYKKLF
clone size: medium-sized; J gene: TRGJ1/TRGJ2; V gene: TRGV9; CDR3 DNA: TGTGCCTTGTGGGAGATTTATTATAAGAAACTCTTT; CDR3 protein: CALWEIYYKKLF
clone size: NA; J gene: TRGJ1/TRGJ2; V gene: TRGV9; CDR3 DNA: TGTGCCTTGTGGGAGGTGAGGAATTATAAGAAACTCTTT; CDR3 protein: CALWEVRNYKKLF
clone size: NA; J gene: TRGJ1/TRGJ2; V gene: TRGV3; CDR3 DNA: TGTGCCACCTGGGACGGGCCGCTTTATTATAAGAAACTCTTT; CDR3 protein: CATWDGPLYYKKLF
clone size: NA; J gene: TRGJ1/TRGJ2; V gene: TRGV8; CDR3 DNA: TGTGCCACCTGGGATAAAGCTAAGAAACTCTTT; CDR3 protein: CATWDKAKKLF
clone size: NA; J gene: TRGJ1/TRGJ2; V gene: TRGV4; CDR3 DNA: TGTGCCACCTGGGATGGGCGAGGTTTTTATAAGAAACTCTTT; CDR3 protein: CATWDGRGFYKKLF
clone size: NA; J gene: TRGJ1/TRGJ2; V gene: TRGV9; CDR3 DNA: TGTGCCTTGTGGGAAGACTCAAAACTCTTT; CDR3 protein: CALWEDSKLF
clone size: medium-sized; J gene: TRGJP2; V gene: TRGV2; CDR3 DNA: TGTGCCACCTGGGGTAGTGATTGGATCAAGACGTTT; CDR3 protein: CATWGSDWIKTF
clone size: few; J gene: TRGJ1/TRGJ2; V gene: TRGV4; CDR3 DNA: TGTGCCAGCTACTGTTTTGAGAAACTCTTT; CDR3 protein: CASYCFEKLF
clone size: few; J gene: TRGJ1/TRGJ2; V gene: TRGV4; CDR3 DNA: TGTGCCACCTGGGATGGGCTGAGTTATTATAAGAAACTCTTT; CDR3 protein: CATWDGLSYYKKLF
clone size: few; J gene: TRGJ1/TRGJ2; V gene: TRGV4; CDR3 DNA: TGTGCCACCTGGGTCCACTCGTATTATAAGAAACTCTTT; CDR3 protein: CATWVHSYYKKLF
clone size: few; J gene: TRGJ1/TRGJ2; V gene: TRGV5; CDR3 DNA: TGTGCCACCTGGGATCAATATAAGAAACTCTTT; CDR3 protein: CATWDQYKKLF
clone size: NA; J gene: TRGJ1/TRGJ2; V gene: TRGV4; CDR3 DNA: TGTGCCACCTGGGATGGTATCTGGGAGAAACTCTTT; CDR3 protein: CATWDGIWEKLF
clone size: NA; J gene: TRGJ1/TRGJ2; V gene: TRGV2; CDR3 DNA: TGTGCCACCTGGGACCGAGCCCCTTATTATAAGAAACTCTTT; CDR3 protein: CATWDRAPYYKKLF
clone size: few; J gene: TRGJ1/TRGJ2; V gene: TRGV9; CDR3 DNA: TGTGCCTTGTGGGAGGCCCCGATGAATTATTATAAGAAACTCTTT; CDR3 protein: CALWEAPMNYYKKLF
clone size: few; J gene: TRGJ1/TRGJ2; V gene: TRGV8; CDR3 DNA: TGTGCCACCTGGGTCGAATTATTATTGTTGAAGAAACTCTTT; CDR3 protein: CATWVELLLLKKLF
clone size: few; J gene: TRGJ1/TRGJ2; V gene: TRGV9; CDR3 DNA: TGTGCCTTGTGGGAGGCCTTTCACGAGAAACTCTTT; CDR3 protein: CALWEAFHEKLF
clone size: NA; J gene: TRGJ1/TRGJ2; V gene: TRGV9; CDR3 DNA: TGTGCCTTGTGGGAGGTTGTAGTGGTGGATTATTATAAGAAACTCTTT; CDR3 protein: CALWEVVVVDYYKKLF
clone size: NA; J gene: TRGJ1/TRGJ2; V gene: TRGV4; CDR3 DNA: TGTGCCACCTGGGATGGAAAGTTTTATTATAAGAAACTCTTT; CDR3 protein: CATWDGKFYYKKLF
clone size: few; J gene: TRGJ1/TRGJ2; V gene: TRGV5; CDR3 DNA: TGTGCCACCTTGGACGACGACTATAAGAAACTCTTT; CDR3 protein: CATLDDDYKKLF
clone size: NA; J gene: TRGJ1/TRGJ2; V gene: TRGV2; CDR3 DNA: TGTGCCACCTGGGACGGGCCCCGAGGGGATAAGAAACTCTTT; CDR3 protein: CATWDGPRGDKKLF
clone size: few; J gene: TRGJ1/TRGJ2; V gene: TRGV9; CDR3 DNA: TGTGCCTTGTGGGAGGCCCCCCGAGAAACTAAGAAACTCTTT; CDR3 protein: CALWEAPRETKKLF
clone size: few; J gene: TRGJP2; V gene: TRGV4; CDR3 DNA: TGTGCCACCTGGGATGGGCCCACGAGTGATTGGATCAAGACGTTT; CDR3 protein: CATWDGPTSDWIKTF
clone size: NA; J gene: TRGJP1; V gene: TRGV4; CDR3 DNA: TGTGCCACCTGGGATGGGACCACTGGTTGGTTCAAGATATTT; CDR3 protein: CATWDGTTGWFKIF
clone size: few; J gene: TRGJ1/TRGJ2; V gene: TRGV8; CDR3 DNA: TGTGCCACCTGGGACCTGCTGGAGAAACTCTTT; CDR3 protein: CATWDLLEKLF
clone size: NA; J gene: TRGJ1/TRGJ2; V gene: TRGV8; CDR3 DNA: TGTGCCACCTGGGACAGGCGATCTTATTATAAGAAACTCTTT; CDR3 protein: CATWDRRSYYKKLF
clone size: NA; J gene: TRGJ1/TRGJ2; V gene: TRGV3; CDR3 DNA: TGTGCCACCTGGCTATTGAGCTATAAGAAACTCTTT; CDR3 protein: CATWLLSYKKLF
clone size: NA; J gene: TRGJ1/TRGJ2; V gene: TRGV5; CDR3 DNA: TGTGCCACCTGGGAGCCTAATACGAATTATTATAAGAAACTCTTT; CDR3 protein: CATWEPNTNYYKKLF
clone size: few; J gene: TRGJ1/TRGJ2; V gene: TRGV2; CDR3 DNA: TGTGCCACCTGGGACGTGGCCAGCTATTATTATAAGAAACTCTTT; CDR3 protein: CATWDVASYYYKKLF
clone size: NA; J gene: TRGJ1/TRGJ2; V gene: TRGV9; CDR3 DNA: TGTGCCTTGTGGGAGGTCTTCGATTATTATAAGAAACTCTTT; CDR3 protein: CALWEVFDYYKKLF
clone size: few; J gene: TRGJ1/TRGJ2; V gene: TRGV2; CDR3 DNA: TGTGCCACCTGGGGATTCAATTATTATAAGAAACTCTTT; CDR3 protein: CATWGFNYYKKLF
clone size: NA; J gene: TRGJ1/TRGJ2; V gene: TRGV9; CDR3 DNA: TGTGCCTTGTGGGAGGAAACTCCGAATTATTATAAGAAACTCTTT; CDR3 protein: CALWEETPNYYKKLF
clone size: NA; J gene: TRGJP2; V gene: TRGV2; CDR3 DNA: TGTGCCACCTGGGACGGGGTTAACAGTAGTGATTGGATCAAGACGTTT; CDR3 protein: CATWDGVNSSDWIKTF
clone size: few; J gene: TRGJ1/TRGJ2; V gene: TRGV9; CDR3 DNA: TGTGCCTTGTGGGAGGTCGTTGGGCATAAGAAACTCTTT; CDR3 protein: CALWEVVGHKKLF
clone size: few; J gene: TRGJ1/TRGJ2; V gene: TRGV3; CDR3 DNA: TGTGCCACCTGGGACAGGCGTACGAATTATTATAAGAAACTCTTT; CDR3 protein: CATWDRRTNYYKKLF
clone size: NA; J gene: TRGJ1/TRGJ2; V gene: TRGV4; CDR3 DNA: TGTGCCACCTGGGATGGGCCCTGGTATTATAAGAAACTCTTT; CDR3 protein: CATWDGPWYYKKLF
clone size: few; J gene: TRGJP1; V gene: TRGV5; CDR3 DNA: TGTGCCACCTGGGACAGGCCGAAGGATACCACTGGTTGGTTCAAGATATTT; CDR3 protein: CATWDRPKDTTGWFKIF